The subject of this entry is one TCR beta chain. What this receptor recognizes is not known. No base quality values were provided; no much bigger clone lies one nucleotide off. The meaning of the sample's time point label: cells obtained before transplantation from donor or recipient. CD3+CD4+ and CD3+CD8+ populations were FACS-sorted from unstimulated pre-transplant donor and recipient cells taken from spleen or lymph nodes. Trimming removed 0 bases from V and 3 bases from J, leaving 12 bases between the germline ends. The germline V gene (reference sequence) specifies LNHNV as CDR1 and YYDKDF as CDR2. From cysteine to phenylalanine, the CDR3 is 15 amino acids long. The only DNA kept is the CDR3, 45 bases in frame from the first base. The sample comes from a study of graft-versus-host responses after intestinal transplantation (dated by TCRdb to the early 2020s). Background on the whole study: Multivisceral, liver-intestinal, or isolated intestinal transplants were received by the recipients. A cohort of about two dozen intestinal transplant recipients, including one retransplant, was enrolled, and a few patients lacking pretransplant specimens were excluded. Graft-versus-host and host-versus-graft alloreactive T cell clones were tracked in the graft, circulation and bone marrow after intestinal transplantation using bulk TCR-beta CDR3 sequencing. Anti-thymocyte globulin induction was given to all recipients, followed by maintenance tacrolimus and steroids for two to four years. To identify alloreactive clones, pre-transplant mixed lymphocyte reaction products were sequenced and compared with unstimulated pre-transplant donor and recipient T cells. Donor T cell macrochimerism was defined as a peak of at least 4% donor T cells among recipient peripheral blood mononuclear cells. Rather than being sequenced by the commercial service, samples from three later patients were sequenced in-house on an Illumina MiSeq and processed with MiXCR. The investigation overall reported the following: The conclusions were limited by the relatively low number and heterogeneity of the intestinal transplant patients. GvH clones were detected in recipient bone marrow, and some of these GvH clones were observed earlier in ileal mucosa or blood, consistent with an intestinal mucosal origin. Peak levels of circulating GvH clones were associated with declines in HvG clones early after transplant. High GvH to HvG T cell clonal ratios were observed in the allografts of patients with donor T cell macrochimerism.

Libraries were constructed by the immunoSEQ multiplex PCR assay. For most patients, genomic DNA was isolated with the Qiagen DNeasy Blood and Tissue Kit and sent frozen to Adaptive Biotechnologies for TCR sequencing. For most patients, high-throughput TCR-beta CDR3 sequencing of genomic DNA was performed by Adaptive Biotechnologies. As for the authors' bioinformatics: Adaptive's ImmunoSEQ software was the source of the TCR sequencing data for around 20 patients, while three other patients were processed with MiXCR and VDJtools. To correct CD4 versus CD8 sorting errors, sequences present in both subsets at a frequency ratio below 5:1 were removed. CDR3 nucleotide sequences shared by donor and recipient were removed because the origin of these sequences could not be assigned. To count as alloreactive, a clone needed at least 2-fold expansion over unstimulated cells and a minimum CFSE-low frequency of 0.002% (template counts) or 0.001% (read counts). Clones were considered mappable if detected in sequenced pre-transplant spleen, lymph node, or MLR CFSE-low populations of the donor or recipient. Cumulative frequency of alloreactive clones was calculated as a percentage of all sequences weighted by copy number. TCRdb stores this immuneACCESS table with in-frame sequences only. Part of the clones is absent; in the studies checked, under half of the shortfall reflects unresolved V genes, and no reason is known for the rest. The V and J calls and the clone size are those of that table, but D and trimming were determined from the DNA. The sample table records about 120,000 clones; 90% to 95% of these occur just once. Together, the top ten hold around 3.3% of the sample.

This clonotype originated in a human donor who received an intestinal transplant. The sample was unstimulated CD8+ T cells sorted from spleen or lymph node cells, taken before intestinal transplant. The V and J genes are TRBV15 and TRBJ2-7; tentative D gene TRBD2, with 6 bases matching. Here is the DNA: TGTGCCACCAGCAGAGAAGGCGGGGAGCTCTACGAGCAGTACTTC. Translated, this is CATSREGGELYEQYF.